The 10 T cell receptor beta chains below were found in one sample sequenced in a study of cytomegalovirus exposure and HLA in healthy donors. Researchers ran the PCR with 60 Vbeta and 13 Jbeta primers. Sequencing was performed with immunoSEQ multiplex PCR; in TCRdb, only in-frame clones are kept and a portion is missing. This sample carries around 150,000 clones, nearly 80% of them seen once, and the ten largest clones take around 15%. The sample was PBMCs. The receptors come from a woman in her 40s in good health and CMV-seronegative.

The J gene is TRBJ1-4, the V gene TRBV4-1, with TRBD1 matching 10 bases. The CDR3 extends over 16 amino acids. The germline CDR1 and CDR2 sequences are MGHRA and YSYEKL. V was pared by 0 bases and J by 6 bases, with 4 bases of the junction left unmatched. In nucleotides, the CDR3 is TGCGCCAGCAGCCAAGATCGGGGACAGGGGTATGAAAAACTGTTTTTT. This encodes CASSQDRGQGYEKLFF.

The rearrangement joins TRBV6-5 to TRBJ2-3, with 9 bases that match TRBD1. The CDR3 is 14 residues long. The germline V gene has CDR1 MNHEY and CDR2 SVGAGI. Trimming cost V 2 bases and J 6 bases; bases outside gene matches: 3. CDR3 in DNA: TGTGCCAGCAGTTACGTCGGACAGGGGGATACGCAGTATTTT. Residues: CASSYVGQGDTQYF.

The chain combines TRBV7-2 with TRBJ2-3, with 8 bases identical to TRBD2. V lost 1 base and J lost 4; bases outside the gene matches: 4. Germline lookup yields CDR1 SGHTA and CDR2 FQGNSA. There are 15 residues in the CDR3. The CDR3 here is CASSLGGGSPDTQYF. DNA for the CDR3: TGTGCCAGCAGCTTAGGCGGGGGGAGTCCAGATACGCAGTATTTT.

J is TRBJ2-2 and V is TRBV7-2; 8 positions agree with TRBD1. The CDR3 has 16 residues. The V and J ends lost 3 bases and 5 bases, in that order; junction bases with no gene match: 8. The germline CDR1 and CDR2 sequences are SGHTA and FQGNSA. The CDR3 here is CASSFDRGGKTGELFF. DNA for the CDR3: TGTGCCAGCAGCTTTGACAGGGGTGGGAAGACCGGGGAGCTGTTTTTT.

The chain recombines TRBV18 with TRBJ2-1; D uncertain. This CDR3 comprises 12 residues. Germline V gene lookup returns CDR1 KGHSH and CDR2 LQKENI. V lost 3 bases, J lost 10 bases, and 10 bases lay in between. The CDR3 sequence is CASSPAGDEQFF. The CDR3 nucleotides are TGTGCCAGCTCACCGGCTGGAGACGAGCAGTTCTTC.

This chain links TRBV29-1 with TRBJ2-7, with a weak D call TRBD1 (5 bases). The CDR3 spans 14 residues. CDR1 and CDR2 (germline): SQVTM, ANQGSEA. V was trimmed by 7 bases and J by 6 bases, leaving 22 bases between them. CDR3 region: CSAGQGITKGEQYF. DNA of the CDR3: TGCAGCGCCGGGCAGGGTATAACTAAGGGCGAGCAGTACTTC.

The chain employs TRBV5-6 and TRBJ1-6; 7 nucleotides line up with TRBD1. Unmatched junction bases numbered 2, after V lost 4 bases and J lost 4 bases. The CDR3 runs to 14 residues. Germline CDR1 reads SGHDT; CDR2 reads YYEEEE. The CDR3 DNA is TGTGCCAGCAGCCCGGGACAGTATAATTCACCCCTCCACTTT. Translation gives CASSPGQYNSPLHF.

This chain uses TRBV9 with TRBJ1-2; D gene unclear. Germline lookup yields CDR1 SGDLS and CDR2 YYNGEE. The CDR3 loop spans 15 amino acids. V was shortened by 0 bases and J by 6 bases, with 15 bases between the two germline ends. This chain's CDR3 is CASSVVGGLFDGYTF. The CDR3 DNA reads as TGTGCCAGCAGCGTAGTGGGAGGCCTATTCGATGGCTACACCTTC.

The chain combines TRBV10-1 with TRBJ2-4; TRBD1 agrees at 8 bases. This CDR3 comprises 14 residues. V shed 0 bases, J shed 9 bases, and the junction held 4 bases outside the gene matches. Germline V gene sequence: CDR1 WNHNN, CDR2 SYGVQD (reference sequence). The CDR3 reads CASSESRTGSIQYF. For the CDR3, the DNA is TGCGCCAGCAGTGAGTCGCGGACAGGGAGCATTCAGTACTTC.

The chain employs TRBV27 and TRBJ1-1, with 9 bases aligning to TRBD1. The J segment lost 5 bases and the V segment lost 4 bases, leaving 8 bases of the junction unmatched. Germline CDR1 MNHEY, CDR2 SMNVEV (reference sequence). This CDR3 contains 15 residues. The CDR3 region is CASSSLGTGITEAFF. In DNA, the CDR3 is TGTGCCAGCAGTTCTCTCGGGACAGGGATAACTGAAGCTTTCTTT.